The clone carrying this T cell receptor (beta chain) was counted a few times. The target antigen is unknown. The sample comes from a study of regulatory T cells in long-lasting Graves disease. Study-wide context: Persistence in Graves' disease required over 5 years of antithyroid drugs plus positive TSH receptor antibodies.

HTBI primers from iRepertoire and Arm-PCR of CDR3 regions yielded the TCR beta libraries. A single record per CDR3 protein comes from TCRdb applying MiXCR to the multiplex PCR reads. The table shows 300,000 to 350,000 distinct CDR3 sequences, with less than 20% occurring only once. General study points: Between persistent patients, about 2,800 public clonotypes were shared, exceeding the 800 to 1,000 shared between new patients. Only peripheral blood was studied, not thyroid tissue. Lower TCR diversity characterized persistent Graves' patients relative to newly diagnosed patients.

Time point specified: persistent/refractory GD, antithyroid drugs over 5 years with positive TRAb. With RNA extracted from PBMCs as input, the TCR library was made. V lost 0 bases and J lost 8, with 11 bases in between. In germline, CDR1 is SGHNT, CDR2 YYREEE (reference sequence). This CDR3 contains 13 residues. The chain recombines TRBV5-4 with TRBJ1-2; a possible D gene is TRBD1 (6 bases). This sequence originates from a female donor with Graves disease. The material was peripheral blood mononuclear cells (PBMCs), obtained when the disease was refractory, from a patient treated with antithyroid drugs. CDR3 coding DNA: TGTGCCAGCAGCTTGGTCGACAGGCCAGGCTACACCTTC. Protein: CASSLVDRPGYTF.